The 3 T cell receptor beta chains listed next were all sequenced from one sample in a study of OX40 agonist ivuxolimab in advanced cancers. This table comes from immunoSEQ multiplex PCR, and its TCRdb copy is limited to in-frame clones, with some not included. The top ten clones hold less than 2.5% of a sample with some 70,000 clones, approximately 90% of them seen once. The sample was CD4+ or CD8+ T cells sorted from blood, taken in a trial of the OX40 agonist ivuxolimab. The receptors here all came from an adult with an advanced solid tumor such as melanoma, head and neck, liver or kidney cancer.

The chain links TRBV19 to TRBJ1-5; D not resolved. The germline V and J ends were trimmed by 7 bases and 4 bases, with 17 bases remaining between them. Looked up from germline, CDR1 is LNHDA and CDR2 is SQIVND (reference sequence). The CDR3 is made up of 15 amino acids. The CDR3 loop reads CASTEGRFSNQPQHF. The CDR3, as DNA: TGTGCCAGTACTGAGGGCAGGTTCTCTAATCAGCCCCAGCATTTT.

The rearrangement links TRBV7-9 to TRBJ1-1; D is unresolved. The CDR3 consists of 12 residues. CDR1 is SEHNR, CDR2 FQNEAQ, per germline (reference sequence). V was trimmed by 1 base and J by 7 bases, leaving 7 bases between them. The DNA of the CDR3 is TGTGCCAGCAGCTTAGACACCAGTGAAGCTTTCTTT. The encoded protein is CASSLDTSEAFF.

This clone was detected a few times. CDR3 in DNA: TGTGCCACCAGTTTAGGACAGGGACCTTACGAGCAGTACTTC. Translated: CATSLGQGPYEQYF. The rearrangement uses TRBV15 and TRBJ2-7, with TRBD1 matching 8 bases. V gave up 6 bases and J gave up 4 bases; unmatched junction bases: 8. The CDR3 loop spans 14 amino acids. CDR1 and CDR2 from the germline V gene are LNHNV and YYDKDF (reference sequence).